Sequencing of this T cell receptor (beta chain) was carried out in a study of a mutant IDH1 vaccine in newly diagnosed glioma. Whole-study context: It was radiotherapy, temozolomide, or both that patients received previously, with most receiving both. Visit V12 was conducted at week 35 as the safety follow-up. Visit V13 came later, at week 47.

CDR1 and CDR2 (germline): SGHRS, YFSETQ. The ends lost 4 bases at V and 7 bases at J; junction bases unmatched: 10. This CDR3 is 16 amino acids long. The time point denotes: week 35, safety follow-up. In the vaccine, a single dose held 300 ug of the mutant IDH1 20-mer peptide, along with topical imiquimod. Donors had new IDH1-mutant astrocytomas of WHO grade 3 or 4 (ATRX-lost). In the case of this clone: Its matching antigen is unknown.

Study-wide results and limits: In 85% to 95% of patients, immune responses induced by the vaccine occurred.

Sequencing was performed with immunoSEQ multiplex PCR; in TCRdb, only in-frame clones are kept and a portion is missing. Of some 60,000 clones in the sample, about 86% were seen once. The specimen comprised PBMCs, sampled from a glioma patient whose treatment included an IDH1 peptide vaccine. The chain links TRBV5-1 to TRBJ2-1; TRBD2 matches at 11 bases. The TCR was taken from a man between 35 and 55 years old with glioma. The CDR3 bases are TGCGCCAGCAGCCCCGGGAGTAGCGGGAGGGGAAATGAGCAGTTCTTC. It codes for CASSPGSSGRGNEQFF.